Listed below are T cell receptor beta chains from one sample, sequenced in a study of T cell responses to AZD1222 COVID-19 vaccine. The protocol was immunoSEQ multiplex PCR, while the TCRdb copy is restricted to in-frame clones and leaves out a portion. The table includes about 85,000 clones, approximately 87% detected once. The sequencing used peripheral blood, collected on day 0 of AZD1222 vaccination. These receptors were collected from an adult in good health. The CDR3 runs from the conserved cysteine through the conserved F or W. Each record gives: CDR3 protein, CDR3 DNA, CDR3 length, J gene, D gene, clone size, V gene. The D gene is left open where the match is weak. For some rows the clone size is stated as once, few or many, or as a class when expanded; others skip it.

cdr3_aa: CASSLWQGPTNTEAFF; cdr3_nt: TGCGCCAGCAGCTTGTGGCAGGGCCCGACGAACACTGAAGCTTTCTTT; cdr3_length: 16; j_call: TRBJ1-1; d_call: .; clone_size: once; v_call: TRBV5-1
cdr3_aa: CASTAKNYGYTF; cdr3_nt: TGTGCCAGCACGGCCAAGAACTATGGCTACACCTTC; cdr3_length: 12; j_call: TRBJ1-2; d_call: .; clone_size: .; v_call: TRBV12-3/TRBV12-4
cdr3_aa: CASSSLGGSEKLFF; cdr3_nt: TGTGCCAGCAGTTCCTTAGGGGGGAGTGAAAAACTGTTTTTT; cdr3_length: 14; j_call: TRBJ1-4; d_call: .; clone_size: .; v_call: TRBV6-5
cdr3_aa: CASSLDYGNSYEQYF; cdr3_nt: TGTGCCAGCAGCTTAGATTATGGGAACTCCTACGAGCAGTACTTC; cdr3_length: 15; j_call: TRBJ2-7; d_call: .; clone_size: .; v_call: TRBV7-2
cdr3_aa: CASSPRAGTPMNTEAFF; cdr3_nt: TGTGCCAGCAGCCCCCGTGCGGGGACGCCTATGAACACTGAAGCTTTCTTT; cdr3_length: 17; j_call: TRBJ1-1; d_call: .; clone_size: once; v_call: TRBV14
cdr3_aa: CASSSGTVGNTIYF; cdr3_nt: TGTGCCAGCAGCTCCGGGACAGTTGGAAACACCATATATTTT; cdr3_length: 14; j_call: TRBJ1-3; d_call: TRBD1; clone_size: .; v_call: TRBV28
cdr3_aa: CSVRGLGQGYNEQYF; cdr3_nt: TGCAGCGTTAGAGGTCTAGGACAGGGTTACAACGAGCAGTACTTC; cdr3_length: 15; j_call: TRBJ2-7; d_call: TRBD1; clone_size: .; v_call: TRBV29-1
cdr3_aa: CASSVKIGNQPQHF; cdr3_nt: TGTGCCAGTAGTGTCAAGATTGGCAATCAGCCCCAGCATTTT; cdr3_length: 14; j_call: TRBJ1-5; d_call: .; clone_size: .; v_call: TRBV19
cdr3_aa: CASSIGTHTNYGYTF; cdr3_nt: TGTGCCAGTAGTATCGGGACACATACTAACTATGGCTACACCTTC; cdr3_length: 15; j_call: TRBJ1-2; d_call: .; clone_size: .; v_call: TRBV19
cdr3_aa: CASSSQGSGNTIYF; cdr3_nt: TGTGCCAGCAGTTCCCAAGGGTCCGGAAACACCATATATTTT; cdr3_length: 14; j_call: TRBJ1-3; d_call: .; clone_size: .; v_call: TRBV27
cdr3_aa: CASTATGGQTGNTIYF; cdr3_nt: TGTGCCAGCACCGCGACGGGGGGCCAAACTGGAAACACCATATATTTT; cdr3_length: 16; j_call: TRBJ1-3; d_call: .; clone_size: .; v_call: TRBV28
cdr3_aa: CASSIGRSTDTQYF; cdr3_nt: TGTGCCAGTAGTATAGGAAGGAGCACAGATACGCAGTATTTT; cdr3_length: 14; j_call: TRBJ2-3; d_call: .; clone_size: .; v_call: TRBV19
cdr3_aa: CASSVIQMGTEAFF; cdr3_nt: TGTGCCAGCAGCGTAATCCAAATGGGCACTGAAGCTTTCTTT; cdr3_length: 14; j_call: TRBJ1-1; d_call: .; clone_size: .; v_call: TRBV9
cdr3_aa: CASRSPTGAKNIQYF; cdr3_nt: TGTGCCAGCAGGTCACCCACAGGGGCCAAAAACATTCAGTACTTC; cdr3_length: 15; j_call: TRBJ2-4; d_call: .; clone_size: .; v_call: TRBV28
cdr3_aa: CASSLKGDGNTIYF; cdr3_nt: TGCGCCAGCAGCTTGAAAGGGGATGGAAACACCATATATTTT; cdr3_length: 14; j_call: TRBJ1-3; d_call: .; clone_size: .; v_call: TRBV5-1
cdr3_aa: CSASSGGAVYEQYF; cdr3_nt: TGCAGCGCCTCTAGCGGGGGGGCGGTCTACGAGCAGTACTTC; cdr3_length: 14; j_call: TRBJ2-7; d_call: TRBD2; clone_size: once; v_call: TRBV29-1
cdr3_aa: CASSIEGQGNYEQYF; cdr3_nt: TGTGCCAGTAGTATAGAGGGGCAGGGGAACTACGAGCAGTACTTC; cdr3_length: 15; j_call: TRBJ2-7; d_call: .; clone_size: .; v_call: TRBV19
cdr3_aa: CSVAFTAGGAFTNEKLFF; cdr3_nt: TGCAGCGTTGCATTTACAGCAGGGGGCGCTTTTACTAATGAAAAACTGTTTTTT; cdr3_length: 18; j_call: TRBJ1-4; d_call: TRBD1; clone_size: once; v_call: TRBV29-1
cdr3_aa: CASPGGAPTYEQYF; cdr3_nt: TGTGCCAGCCCCGGGGGGGCCCCTACCTACGAGCAGTACTTC; cdr3_length: 14; j_call: TRBJ2-7; d_call: TRBD2; clone_size: few; v_call: TRBV28
cdr3_aa: CASSLGLAGGRGTGELFF; cdr3_nt: TGTGCCAGCAGCTTGGGACTAGCGGGAGGGCGGGGCACCGGGGAGCTGTTTTTT; cdr3_length: 18; j_call: TRBJ2-2; d_call: TRBD2; clone_size: .; v_call: TRBV7-2
cdr3_aa: CASSKGHLNTEAFF; cdr3_nt: TGTGCCAGCAGTAAGGGACATCTGAACACTGAAGCTTTCTTT; cdr3_length: 14; j_call: TRBJ1-1; d_call: .; clone_size: .; v_call: TRBV6-5
cdr3_aa: CASSLAQTSQYF; cdr3_nt: TGTGCCAGCAGTTTGGCACAGACCAGTCAGTACTTC; cdr3_length: 12; j_call: TRBJ2-7; d_call: .; clone_size: .; v_call: TRBV28
cdr3_aa: CASSVRGGNQPQHF; cdr3_nt: TGTGCCAGCAGTGTTCGGGGTGGCAATCAGCCCCAGCATTTT; cdr3_length: 14; j_call: TRBJ1-5; d_call: .; clone_size: .; v_call: TRBV6-4
cdr3_aa: CATRWDNEQFF; cdr3_nt: TGTGCCACCCGATGGGACAATGAGCAGTTCTTC; cdr3_length: 11; j_call: TRBJ2-1; d_call: .; clone_size: .; v_call: TRBV24-1
cdr3_aa: CASSLRQGTVNQPQHF; cdr3_nt: TGTGCCAGTAGTCTGCGACAGGGCACGGTCAATCAGCCCCAGCATTTT; cdr3_length: 16; j_call: TRBJ1-5; d_call: TRBD1; clone_size: .; v_call: TRBV19
cdr3_aa: CASSLSDRVTNTEAFF; cdr3_nt: TGTGCCAGCTCACTCTCGGACAGGGTGACGAACACTGAAGCTTTCTTT; cdr3_length: 16; j_call: TRBJ1-1; d_call: TRBD1; clone_size: .; v_call: TRBV18
cdr3_aa: CASSPPPGEETQYF; cdr3_nt: TGCGCCAGCAGTCCGCCTCCGGGGGAGGAGACCCAGTACTTC; cdr3_length: 14; j_call: TRBJ2-5; d_call: .; clone_size: few; v_call: TRBV23-1
cdr3_aa: CASSLTDVYTEAFF; cdr3_nt: TGTGCCAGCAGCTTGACCGACGTTTACACTGAAGCTTTCTTT; cdr3_length: 14; j_call: TRBJ1-1; d_call: .; clone_size: once; v_call: TRBV11-2
cdr3_aa: CASSLGKGGTEAFF; cdr3_nt: TGTGCCAGCAGCCTCGGGAAGGGGGGCACTGAAGCTTTCTTT; cdr3_length: 14; j_call: TRBJ1-1; d_call: .; clone_size: .; v_call: TRBV7-2
cdr3_aa: CASSIATSGSSYNEQFF; cdr3_nt: TGTGCCAGTAGTATAGCTACTAGCGGGAGCTCCTACAATGAGCAGTTCTTC; cdr3_length: 17; j_call: TRBJ2-1; d_call: TRBD2; clone_size: few; v_call: TRBV19
cdr3_aa: CASSYPQRSYEQYF; cdr3_nt: TGTGCCAGCAGTTACCCGCAGAGATCCTACGAGCAGTACTTC; cdr3_length: 14; j_call: TRBJ2-7; d_call: .; clone_size: .; v_call: TRBV6-2/TRBV6-3
cdr3_aa: CASSVSSNTGTNNSPLHF; cdr3_nt: TGTGCCAGCAGCGTCAGTAGTAACACCGGGACAAATAATTCACCCCTCCACTTT; cdr3_length: 18; j_call: TRBJ1-6; d_call: .; clone_size: few; v_call: TRBV9
cdr3_aa: CATSETGGDYGYTF; cdr3_nt: TGTGCCACCAGTGAAACAGGGGGCGATTATGGCTACACCTTC; cdr3_length: 14; j_call: TRBJ1-2; d_call: TRBD1; clone_size: .; v_call: TRBV24-1
cdr3_aa: CASSWAYEQYF; cdr3_nt: TGTGCCAGCAGTTGGGCCTACGAGCAGTACTTC; cdr3_length: 11; j_call: TRBJ2-7; d_call: .; clone_size: .; v_call: TRBV6-5
cdr3_aa: CASRNRGQKREKLFF; cdr3_nt: TGTGCCAGCAGGAATAGGGGACAGAAACGTGAAAAACTGTTTTTT; cdr3_length: 15; j_call: TRBJ1-4; d_call: TRBD1; clone_size: .; v_call: TRBV28
cdr3_aa: CASSPPVGTGPYNEQFF; cdr3_nt: TGTGCCAGCTCACCACCTGTGGGGACAGGGCCCTACAATGAGCAGTTCTTC; cdr3_length: 17; j_call: TRBJ2-1; d_call: TRBD1; clone_size: .; v_call: TRBV18
cdr3_aa: CASSSPGQNTEAFF; cdr3_nt: TGTGCCAGCAGTTCCCCCGGACAGAACACTGAAGCTTTCTTT; cdr3_length: 14; j_call: TRBJ1-1; d_call: .; clone_size: once; v_call: TRBV28
cdr3_aa: CASSHPGEAFF; cdr3_nt: TGTGCCAGCAGTCATCCGGGAGAAGCTTTCTTT; cdr3_length: 11; j_call: TRBJ1-1; d_call: .; clone_size: .; v_call: TRBV28
cdr3_aa: CASSTTYEQYF; cdr3_nt: TGTGCCAGCAGTACAACTTACGAGCAGTACTTC; cdr3_length: 11; j_call: TRBJ2-7; d_call: .; clone_size: .; v_call: TRBV28
cdr3_aa: CASSLTGGNQPQHF; cdr3_nt: TGTGCCAGCAGCTTAACCGGGGGAAATCAGCCCCAGCATTTT; cdr3_length: 14; j_call: TRBJ1-5; d_call: .; clone_size: .; v_call: TRBV7-8
cdr3_aa: CASSLTLAGENTEAFF; cdr3_nt: TGTGCCAGCAGCTTAACCCTGGCAGGCGAGAACACTGAAGCTTTCTTT; cdr3_length: 16; j_call: TRBJ1-1; d_call: .; clone_size: .; v_call: TRBV7-9
cdr3_aa: CASSGSAGAYNEQFF; cdr3_nt: TGTGCCAGCAGCGGGTCGGCGGGAGCCTACAATGAGCAGTTCTTC; cdr3_length: 15; j_call: TRBJ2-1; d_call: TRBD2; clone_size: .; v_call: TRBV28
cdr3_aa: CASSPTAWEGYNEQFF; cdr3_nt: TGTGCCAGCAGTCCGACGGCGTGGGAGGGATACAATGAGCAGTTCTTC; cdr3_length: 16; j_call: TRBJ2-1; d_call: TRBD2; clone_size: .; v_call: TRBV27
cdr3_aa: CASSSRVGGPSYEQYF; cdr3_nt: TGTGCCAGCTCATCAAGAGTTGGCGGGCCGTCCTACGAGCAGTACTTC; cdr3_length: 16; j_call: TRBJ2-7; d_call: .; clone_size: .; v_call: TRBV18
cdr3_aa: CASSDGTYGYTF; cdr3_nt: TGTGCCAGCAGCGACGGAACCTATGGCTACACCTTC; cdr3_length: 12; j_call: TRBJ1-2; d_call: .; clone_size: .; v_call: TRBV9
cdr3_aa: CASSRTSGGWTSTDTQYF; cdr3_nt: TGCGCCAGCAGCAGGACTAGCGGGGGATGGACTAGCACAGATACGCAGTATTTT; cdr3_length: 18; j_call: TRBJ2-3; d_call: TRBD2; clone_size: .; v_call: TRBV5-1